This is a list of T cell receptor beta chains from one sample in a study of T cell responses to AZD1222 COVID-19 vaccine. TCRdb's table, derived via immunoSEQ multiplex PCR, lists solely in-frame clones and lacks some. The data show about 130,000 clones, 84% seen once. The specimen was peripheral blood, collected on day 0 of AZD1222 vaccination. The receptors were sampled from an adult in good health. Each CDR3 is given with its conserved first and last residue. D genes are given only for firm matches. Clone size is not always given. Where it is, it says once, few, many or a class for expanded clones.

d_call: TRBD1
clone_size: NA
j_call: TRBJ1-3
v_call: TRBV11-2
cdr3_nt: TGTGCCAGCAGCCCGAAGACAGGGACACTCTCTGGAAACACCATATATTTT
cdr3_aa: CASSPKTGTLSGNTIYF

d_call: TRBD2
clone_size: NA
j_call: TRBJ2-1
v_call: TRBV6-6
cdr3_nt: TGTGCCAGCAGTCCCCTAAGAGCGGGGGGGACCTACAATGAGCAGTTCTTC
cdr3_aa: CASSPLRAGGTYNEQFF

d_call: TRBD2
clone_size: few
j_call: TRBJ2-3
v_call: TRBV12-3/TRBV12-4
cdr3_nt: TGTGCCAGCAGACTAGCGGGGGCAGATACGCAGTATTTT
cdr3_aa: CASRLAGADTQYF

d_call: TRBD1
clone_size: NA
j_call: TRBJ2-5
v_call: TRBV12-3/TRBV12-4
cdr3_nt: TGTGCCAGCAGAACGACAGGGAAAGAGACCCAGTACTTC
cdr3_aa: CASRTTGKETQYF

d_call: NA
clone_size: few
j_call: TRBJ2-3
v_call: TRBV3-1/TRBV3-2
cdr3_nt: TGTGCCAGCGGTCCTAGAGGGCTTACAGATACGCAGTATTTT
cdr3_aa: CASGPRGLTDTQYF

d_call: NA
clone_size: NA
j_call: TRBJ1-1
v_call: TRBV21-1
cdr3_nt: TGTGCCAGCAGCAAAGAAGACTCGGCCAGGGTGGAGAACACTGAAGCTTTCTTT
cdr3_aa: CASSKEDSARVENTEAFF

d_call: NA
clone_size: NA
j_call: TRBJ1-2
v_call: TRBV14
cdr3_nt: TGTGCCAGCAGCTCCCGGAACTATGGCTACACCTTC
cdr3_aa: CASSSRNYGYTF

d_call: NA
clone_size: NA
j_call: TRBJ1-3
v_call: TRBV3-1/TRBV3-2
cdr3_nt: TGTGCCAGCAGCCAAGATTTTACGGACAGTTTCTCACAGCGAAACACCATATATTTT
cdr3_aa: CASSQDFTDSFSQRNTIYF

d_call: TRBD2
clone_size: few
j_call: TRBJ2-2
v_call: TRBV5-1
cdr3_nt: TGCGCCAGCAGCTTGACTAGCGGGGGGTACGGGGAGCTGTTTTTT
cdr3_aa: CASSLTSGGYGELFF

d_call: NA
clone_size: NA
j_call: TRBJ1-4
v_call: TRBV11-2
cdr3_nt: TGTGCCAGCAGCTTAGGGGTGGGGGGTGCCAATGAAAAACTGTTTTTT
cdr3_aa: CASSLGVGGANEKLFF

d_call: NA
clone_size: NA
j_call: TRBJ1-4
v_call: TRBV2
cdr3_nt: TGTGCCAGCAGTTCTTTAGGAGGGCAAACCAGACTGTTTTTT
cdr3_aa: CASSSLGGQTRLFF

d_call: NA
clone_size: few
j_call: TRBJ2-7
v_call: TRBV12-3/TRBV12-4
cdr3_nt: TGTGCCAGCAGTTTAGGGGGCTCCTACGAGCAGTACTTC
cdr3_aa: CASSLGGSYEQYF

d_call: NA
clone_size: once
j_call: TRBJ2-6
v_call: TRBV28
cdr3_nt: TGTGCCAGCAGCCTCGTTTGGTCAGATCAAGGCTCTGGGGCCAACGTCCTGACTTTC
cdr3_aa: CASSLVWSDQGSGANVLTF

d_call: TRBD1
clone_size: NA
j_call: TRBJ1-2
v_call: TRBV10-2
cdr3_nt: TGCGCCAGCAGCAGACAGGGGGCGTTGGATGGCTACACCTTC
cdr3_aa: CASSRQGALDGYTF

d_call: NA
clone_size: NA
j_call: TRBJ2-1
v_call: TRBV19
cdr3_nt: TGTGCCAGTAGTATTCTGAAACAGTACCATGCCAATGAGCAGTTCTTC
cdr3_aa: CASSILKQYHANEQFF

d_call: TRBD1
clone_size: NA
j_call: TRBJ1-5
v_call: TRBV28
cdr3_nt: TGTGCCAGCAGTCTCAACAGGGGAGGTCAGCCCCAGCATTTT
cdr3_aa: CASSLNRGGQPQHF

d_call: NA
clone_size: NA
j_call: TRBJ1-6
v_call: TRBV3-1/TRBV3-2
cdr3_nt: TGTGCCAGCAGCCAAGAATTGGCGGTATATAATTCACCCCTCCACTTT
cdr3_aa: CASSQELAVYNSPLHF

d_call: NA
clone_size: NA
j_call: TRBJ1-2
v_call: TRBV11-2
cdr3_nt: TGTGCCAGCAGCCCTCGGGGGTTGAGCTATGGCTACACCTTC
cdr3_aa: CASSPRGLSYGYTF

d_call: NA
clone_size: NA
j_call: TRBJ2-1
v_call: TRBV12-3/TRBV12-4
cdr3_nt: TGTGCCAGCACCACCCAGGGATACAATGAGCAGTTCTTC
cdr3_aa: CASTTQGYNEQFF

d_call: NA
clone_size: NA
j_call: TRBJ2-5
v_call: TRBV10-1
cdr3_nt: TGCGCCAGCAGTGAGTCGATCGCCGAAGAGACCCAGTACTTC
cdr3_aa: CASSESIAEETQYF

d_call: TRBD2
clone_size: once
j_call: TRBJ2-1
v_call: TRBV15
cdr3_nt: TGTGCCACCAGCAGAGTAGGGCGGGGGGCTAACAATGAGCAGTTCTTC
cdr3_aa: CATSRVGRGANNEQFF

d_call: TRBD2
clone_size: once
j_call: TRBJ2-5
v_call: TRBV5-1
cdr3_nt: TGCGCCAGCAGCTTGTTGCCAGCGGGGGGCCAAGAGACCCAGTACTTC
cdr3_aa: CASSLLPAGGQETQYF

d_call: NA
clone_size: NA
j_call: TRBJ2-3
v_call: TRBV6-2/TRBV6-3
cdr3_nt: TGTGCCAGCAGTTACGGAGGGGGGCCATATACGCAGTATTTT
cdr3_aa: CASSYGGGPYTQYF

d_call: NA
clone_size: NA
j_call: TRBJ2-7
v_call: TRBV19
cdr3_nt: TGTGCCAGTAGTATAGATGGGAGGGGGCGCGCCTACGAGCAGTACTTC
cdr3_aa: CASSIDGRGRAYEQYF

d_call: TRBD1
clone_size: NA
j_call: TRBJ2-1
v_call: TRBV28
cdr3_nt: TGTGCCAGCAGTCTGAACCGGGACAGGGGATTCTTC
cdr3_aa: CASSLNRDRGFF

d_call: NA
clone_size: NA
j_call: TRBJ2-1
v_call: TRBV10-3
cdr3_nt: TGTGCCATCAGTGAGTCTAGAGGGGTGACCTACAATGAGCAGTTCTTC
cdr3_aa: CAISESRGVTYNEQFF

d_call: NA
clone_size: NA
j_call: TRBJ1-5
v_call: TRBV4-2
cdr3_nt: TGTGCCAGCAGCCAAATCGGAGGGCCTGATCAGCCCCAGCATTTT
cdr3_aa: CASSQIGGPDQPQHF

d_call: NA
clone_size: NA
j_call: TRBJ1-1
v_call: TRBV28
cdr3_nt: TGTGCCAGCAAGTCAAGCTATGGGGCTTTCTTT
cdr3_aa: CASKSSYGAFF

d_call: TRBD1
clone_size: NA
j_call: TRBJ1-5
v_call: TRBV27
cdr3_nt: TGTGCCAGCAGTTTATACGGACAGGGAAGACAGCCCCAGCATTTT
cdr3_aa: CASSLYGQGRQPQHF

d_call: TRBD1
clone_size: once
j_call: TRBJ2-7
v_call: TRBV27
cdr3_nt: TGTGCCAGCAGCGCTCGCGGGACAGGAAACTACGAGCAGTACTTC
cdr3_aa: CASSARGTGNYEQYF

d_call: NA
clone_size: NA
j_call: TRBJ2-4
v_call: TRBV24-1
cdr3_nt: TGTGCCACCAGTGATGGGACCTTAGCCAAAAACATTCAGTACTTC
cdr3_aa: CATSDGTLAKNIQYF

d_call: NA
clone_size: few
j_call: TRBJ1-4
v_call: TRBV7-9
cdr3_nt: TGTGCCAGCAGCTTCTCACAGGGCCTTGCAACTAATGAAAAACTGTTTTTT
cdr3_aa: CASSFSQGLATNEKLFF

d_call: NA
clone_size: NA
j_call: TRBJ1-6
v_call: TRBV5-6
cdr3_nt: TGTGCCAGCAGCTCTCGAGTGGGGTCACCCCTCCACTTT
cdr3_aa: CASSSRVGSPLHF

d_call: NA
clone_size: NA
j_call: TRBJ1-2
v_call: TRBV5-1
cdr3_nt: TGCGCCAGCAGCGCCCCTGGATATGGCGATGGCTACACCTTC
cdr3_aa: CASSAPGYGDGYTF

d_call: NA
clone_size: NA
j_call: TRBJ2-7
v_call: TRBV27
cdr3_nt: TGTGCCAGCAGTTTCTACAGGGATAATACCTTTCCTAGGGAGCAGTACTTC
cdr3_aa: CASSFYRDNTFPREQYF

d_call: TRBD1
clone_size: NA
j_call: TRBJ1-4
v_call: TRBV19
cdr3_nt: TGTGCCAGTAGCGACGACAGGGACAGCACAACTAATGAAAAACTGTTTTTT
cdr3_aa: CASSDDRDSTTNEKLFF

d_call: NA
clone_size: NA
j_call: TRBJ1-1
v_call: TRBV5-1
cdr3_nt: TGCGCCAGCAGCTCGCGCCAGCAGAACACTGAAGCTTTCTTT
cdr3_aa: CASSSRQQNTEAFF